A single sample gave rise to the 9 T cell receptor beta chains below, sequenced in a study of control samples from healthy donors and cancer patients (TCRdb year 2020). The library came from the immunoSEQ multiplex PCR assay. TCRdb mirrors the immuneACCESS table, restricted to in-frame sequences. Some clones are absent from its copies; in checked studies, under half trace to an unresolved V gene, and the reason for the others is unknown. Recorded for this sample are 150,000 to 200,000 clones; roughly 94% of them occurred a single time. The ten most abundant clones make up about 8.5% of the sample. The material sequenced was blood. The receptors were sampled from a woman aged 40 to 50 in good health.

This chain joins TRBV5-1 and TRBJ1-1; possible D gene TRBD1, 6 bases. Trimming stripped 0 bases from V and 3 bases from J, with 6 bases between. CDR3 length: 13 amino acids. Per germline, CDR1 SGHRS and CDR2 YFSETQ. In nucleotides, the CDR3 is TGCGCCAGCAGCTTGGGGACAGACACTGAAGCTTTCTTT. Residues: CASSLGTDTEAFF. The full variable domain, rest sourced from reference TRBV5-1 and TRBJ1-1, is KAGVTQTPRYLIKTRGQQVTLSCSPISGHRSVSWYQQTPGQGLQFLFEYFSETQRNKGNFPGRFSGRQFSNSRSEMNVSTLELGDSALYLCASSLGTDTEAFFGQGTRLTVV.

V is TRBV5-8 and J is TRBJ1-1; the D is unclear. The germline V gene encodes CDR1 SGHTS and CDR2 YDEGEE. With 1 base removed from V and 2 bases from J, the gap between germline ends came to 0 bases. CDR3 length: 11 amino acids. CDR3 region: CASSLNTEAFF. DNA for the CDR3: TGTGCCAGCAGCTTGAACACTGAAGCTTTCTTT.

The V call is TRBV5-1, the J call TRBJ1-1; 9 bases match TRBD1. Germline CDR1 and CDR2: SGHRS and YFSETQ. The CDR3 length is 17 residues. V shed 4 bases, J shed 3 bases, and the junction held 13 bases outside the gene matches. The CDR3 DNA follows: TGCGCCAGCAGCAAGGGGACAGGGTCTCGCAGAGACACTGAAGCTTTCTTT. Translating it yields CASSKGTGSRRDTEAFF.

The chain recombines TRBV27 with TRBJ2-6; D is undetermined. This CDR3 region has 17 residues. With 3 bases removed from V and 0 bases from J, the gap between germline ends came to 12 bases. Germline lookup yields CDR1 MNHEY and CDR2 SMNVEV (reference sequence). The chain's CDR3 is CASSFGQFSSGANVLTF. For the CDR3, the DNA is TGTGCCAGCAGTTTCGGCCAGTTCAGCTCTGGGGCCAACGTCCTGACTTTC.

The rearrangement joins TRBV12-3 or TRBV12-4 to TRBJ2-1; 10 nucleotides line up with TRBD2. CDR3 length: 11 amino acids. The junction had 0 bases not matched to a gene; V was cut back by 6 bases and J by 10 bases. The CDR3 DNA is TGTGCCAGCAGGACTAGCGGGGAGCAGTTCTTC. Its translation: CASRTSGEQFF.

The chain carries TRBV9 and TRBJ2-3; TRBD2 matches at 9 bases. V shed 3 bases and J 0 bases; nucleotides not matched to a gene: 2. CDR3 length equals 15 residues. The germline V gene has CDR1 SGDLS and CDR2 YYNGEE. The CDR3 DNA is TGTGCCAGCAGCGAAGGACTAGCGAGCACAGATACGCAGTATTTT. It yields the protein CASSEGLASTDTQYF.

This clone was detected only once. The chain links TRBV5-1 to TRBJ1-3; no firm D call. With 3 bases removed from V and 0 bases from J, the gap between germline ends came to 13 bases. From germline, CDR1 is SGHRS and CDR2 YFSETQ. The CDR3 has 16 residues. This CDR3 reads CASSSQTRNSGNTIYF. The CDR3 nucleotides read TGCGCCAGCAGCTCACAGACACGTAACTCTGGAAACACCATATATTTT.

The chain employs TRBV5-4 and TRBJ2-7; TRBD1 matches at 8 bases. The CDR3 extends over 18 amino acids. Trimming removed 0 bases from V and 0 bases from J; junction bases left unmatched: 11. Germline V CDR1 and CDR2: SGHNT, YYREEE (reference sequence). The DNA of the CDR3 is TGTGCCAGCAGCTTGGCGCGAGGACAGGGTTCGCACTCCTACGAGCAGTACTTC. It yields the protein CASSLARGQGSHSYEQYF.

The V call is TRBV7-8, the J call TRBJ1-6, with D hard to call. This CDR3 comprises 15 residues. The germline V gene encodes CDR1 SGHVS and CDR2 FQNEAQ. Trimming took off 5 bases at V and 6 bases at J, with 14 bases between the two ends. The CDR3 region is CASSVDRVANSPLHF. Here the CDR3 DNA reads TGTGCCAGCAGCGTTGATCGGGTCGCTAATTCACCCCTCCACTTT.